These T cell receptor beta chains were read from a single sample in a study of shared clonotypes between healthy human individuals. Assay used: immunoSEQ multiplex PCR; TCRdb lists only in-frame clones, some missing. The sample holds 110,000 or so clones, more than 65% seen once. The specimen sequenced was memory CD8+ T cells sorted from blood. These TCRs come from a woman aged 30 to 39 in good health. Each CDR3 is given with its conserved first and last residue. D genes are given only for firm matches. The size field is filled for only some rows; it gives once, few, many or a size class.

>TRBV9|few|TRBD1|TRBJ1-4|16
TGTGCCAGCAGCCCGGACAGGGGGCCCTCTGGGGAAAAACTGTTTTTT
CASSPDRGPSGEKLFF
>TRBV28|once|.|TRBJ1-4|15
TGTGCCACCCAGTCGGAACGATTAACTAATGAAAAACTGTTTTTT
CATQSERLTNEKLFF
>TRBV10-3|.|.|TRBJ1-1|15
TGTGCCATCAGCCACCGGGCCAACAAGAACACTGAAGCTTTCTTT
CAISHRANKNTEAFF
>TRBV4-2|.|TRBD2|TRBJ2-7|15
TGTGCCAGCAGCCAATGGGGCAGACTAGCCGGCGAGCAGTACTTC
CASSQWGRLAGEQYF
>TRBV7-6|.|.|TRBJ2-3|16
TGTGCCAGCAGCTCGGGACTCCCGCCCTCCACAGATACGCAGTATTTT
CASSSGLPPSTDTQYF
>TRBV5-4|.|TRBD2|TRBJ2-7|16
TGTGCCAGCAGCTTGGGAAGTAGCGGGAGTATAAACGAGCAGTACTTC
CASSLGSSGSINEQYF
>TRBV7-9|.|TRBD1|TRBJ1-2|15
TGTGCCAGCAGCCGGGTTGGACAGGGGTTTTTAGGCTACACCTTC
CASSRVGQGFLGYTF
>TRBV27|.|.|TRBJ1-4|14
TGTGCCAGCAGTCCTTGGGGGAGGACTGAAAAACTGTTTTTT
CASSPWGRTEKLFF
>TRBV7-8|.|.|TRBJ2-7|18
TGTGCCAGCAGCTCCGAGGGGGCTGGGACTGGGATGGTTTACGAGCAGTACTTC
CASSSEGAGTGMVYEQYF
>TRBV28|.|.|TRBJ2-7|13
TGTGCCAGCAGGTCCGGTGTCCGCTACGAGCAGTACTTC
CASRSGVRYEQYF
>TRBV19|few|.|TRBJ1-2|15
TGTGCCAGTAGTATACTCGCGGATTCGAGCTATGGCTACACCTTC
CASSILADSSYGYTF
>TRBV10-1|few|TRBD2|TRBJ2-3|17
TGCGCCAGAACTAGCGGGAGCCCATTATGGAGCACAGATACGCAGTATTTT
CARTSGSPLWSTDTQYF
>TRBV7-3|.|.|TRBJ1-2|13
TGTGCCAGCAGCTTAATAGGGTTGGCTGGCTACACCTTC
CASSLIGLAGYTF
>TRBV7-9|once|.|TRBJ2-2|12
TGTGCCAGCAGAATAGTAGCCGGGGAGCTGTTTTTT
CASRIVAGELFF
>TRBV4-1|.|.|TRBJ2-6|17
TGCGCCAGCAGCCAAGTCAGGTTACCCTCTGGGGCCAACGTCCTGACTTTC
CASSQVRLPSGANVLTF
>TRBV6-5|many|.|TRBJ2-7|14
TGTGCCAGCAGTTTTGATAGCGAGTCCTACGAGCAGTACTTC
CASSFDSESYEQYF
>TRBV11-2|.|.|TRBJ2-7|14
TGTGCCAGCAGCTTGCCAACCGCCTACTACGAGCAGTACTTC
CASSLPTAYYEQYF
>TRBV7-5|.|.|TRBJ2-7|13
TGTGTCAGTCTTTTCTGGCGCGATTACGAGCAGTACTTC
CVSLFWRDYEQYF
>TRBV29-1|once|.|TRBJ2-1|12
TGCAGCACACGGCTAGGGCCCAATGAGCAGTTCTTC
CSTRLGPNEQFF
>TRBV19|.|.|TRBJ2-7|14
TGTGCCAGTAGTATAGGTAGCAGGGGCTACGAGCAGTACTTC
CASSIGSRGYEQYF
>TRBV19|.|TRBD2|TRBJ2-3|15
TGTGCCAGTAACTACGGACTAGCGGGAGGAGATACGCAGTATTTT
CASNYGLAGGDTQYF
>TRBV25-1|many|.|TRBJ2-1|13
TGTGCCACCACAGACGGGGTAAATAATGAGCAGTTCTTC
CATTDGVNNEQFF
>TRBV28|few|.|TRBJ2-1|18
TGTGCCAGCAGCCTCCCGATCGGACTGGGGGTTGCCCACAATGAGCAGTTCTTC
CASSLPIGLGVAHNEQFF
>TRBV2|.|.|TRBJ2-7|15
TGTGCCAGCAGTGAAGTGTCAGGGTTCGGGTACGAGCAGTACTTC
CASSEVSGFGYEQYF
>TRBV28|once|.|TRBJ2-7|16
TGTGCCAGCAGACCCCAACGACTCGGAAGCTCCTACGAGCAGTACTTC
CASRPQRLGSSYEQYF
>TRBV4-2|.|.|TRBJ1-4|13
TGTGCCAGCAGCCAGGGGGGTGGAGAAAAACTGTTTTTT
CASSQGGGEKLFF
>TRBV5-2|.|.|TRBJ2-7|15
TGCGCCAGCAGCCATGGACAGGGGGAGGGTTACGAGCAGTACTTC
CASSHGQGEGYEQYF
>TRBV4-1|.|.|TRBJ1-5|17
TGCGCCAGCAGCCAAGCGCCGGTCAGGGAAAGCAATCAGCCCCAGCATTTT
CASSQAPVRESNQPQHF
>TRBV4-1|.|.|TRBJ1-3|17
TGCGCCAGCAGCCCGTCGGAGGGCGCTGGGTCTGGAAACACCATATATTTT
CASSPSEGAGSGNTIYF
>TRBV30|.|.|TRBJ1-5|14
TGTGCCTGGAGTAAGGTAGCTGGGCCTCAGCCCCAGCATTTT
CAWSKVAGPQPQHF
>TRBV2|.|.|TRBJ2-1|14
TGTGCCAGCAGTGAAACCAGGGTAGATGATGAGCAGTTCTTC
CASSETRVDDEQFF
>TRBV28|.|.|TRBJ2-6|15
TGTGCCAGCACTCTAGACCTCTCTGGGGCCAACGTCCTGACTTTC
CASTLDLSGANVLTF